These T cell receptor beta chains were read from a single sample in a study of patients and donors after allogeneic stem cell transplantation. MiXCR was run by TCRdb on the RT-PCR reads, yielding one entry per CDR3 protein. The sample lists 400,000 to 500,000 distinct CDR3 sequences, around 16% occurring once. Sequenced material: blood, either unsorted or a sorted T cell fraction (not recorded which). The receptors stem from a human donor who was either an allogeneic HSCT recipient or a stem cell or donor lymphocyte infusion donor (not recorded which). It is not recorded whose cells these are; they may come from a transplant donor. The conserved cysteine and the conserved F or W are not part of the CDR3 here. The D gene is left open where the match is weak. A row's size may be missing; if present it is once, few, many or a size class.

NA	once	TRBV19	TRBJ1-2	ASSLQKVQQRYGYT
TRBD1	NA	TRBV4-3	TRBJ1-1	ASSQGQGVAF
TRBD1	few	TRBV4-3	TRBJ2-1	ASSQGWDRDYNEQF
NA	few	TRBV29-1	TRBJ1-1	SVVPDGLNTEAF
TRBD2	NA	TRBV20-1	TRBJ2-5	SAKKTGGRQETQY
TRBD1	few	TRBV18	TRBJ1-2	ASSPGQERNYGYT
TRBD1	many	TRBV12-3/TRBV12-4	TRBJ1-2	ASSLGDRRRRGYT
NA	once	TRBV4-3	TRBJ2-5	ASSQDRGETQY
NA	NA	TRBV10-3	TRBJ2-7	AISEHRGYEQY
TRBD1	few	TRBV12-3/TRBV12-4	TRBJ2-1	ASRLRRGGANNEQF
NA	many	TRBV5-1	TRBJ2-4	ASSWGMENIQY
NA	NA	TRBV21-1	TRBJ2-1	ASSNRTEYNEQF
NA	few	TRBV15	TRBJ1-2	ATRSGVGYT
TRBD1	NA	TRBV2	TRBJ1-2	ASREDRKGI